This TCR beta chain is from a study of CD8 T cells in Susac syndrome. Random hexamers served to reverse transcribe about 0.5 to 1 ug RNA. Across 54 Vbeta and 13 Jbeta, immunoSEQ multiplex PCR amplified TCR beta CDR3. Each CDR3 protein gets one entry after TCRdb re-called the immunoSEQ multiplex PCR reads with MiXCR. The sample lists over 120,000 distinct CDR3 sequences, approximately 95% occurring once. Germline V CDR1 and CDR2: DFQATT, SNEGSKA (reference sequence). V was clipped by 0 bases and J by 1 base, with 9 bases between them. The CDR3 totals 15 residues. Sequencing of TCR beta was carried out in blood CD8+ and CD4+ T cells. Negative isolation yielded CD8+ and CD4+ T cells; FACS enriched TEMRA cells.

The TCR was taken from a human donor in good health. Input material: CD4+ T cells from PBMCs. The chain links TRBV20-1 to TRBJ2-2, with D unresolved. The CDR3 bases are TGCAGTGCTAGAGATAGGAGAAAGAACACCGGGGAGCTGTTTTTT. Encoded protein: CSARDRRKNTGELFF.